These 24 T cell receptor beta chains originate from one sample sequenced in a study of shared clonotypes between healthy human individuals. Only in-frame clones appear in the TCRdb table, and some are missing; sequencing was by immunoSEQ multiplex PCR. The top ten hold more than 10% of the sample, which has some 480,000 clones, approximately 79% seen once. The sample comprised PBMCs. The receptors were gathered from a woman between 40 and 55 years old in good health. Some clones in this sample may be carry-over from other donors' samples.

The rearrangement links TRBV7-3 to TRBJ2-1, with 10 bases matching TRBD2. The CDR3 has 16 residues. The germline CDR1 and CDR2 sequences are SGHTA and FQGTGA. The junction had 4 bases not matched to a gene; V was cut back by 0 bases and J by 5 bases. This chain's CDR3 is CASSLTYSGRHNEQFF. CDR3 nucleotides: TGTGCCAGCAGCTTAACGTATAGCGGGAGGCACAATGAGCAGTTCTTC.

V gene TRBV19 combines with J gene TRBJ2-5; TRBD1 matches 9 bases. The CDR3 runs to 14 residues. Germline values: CDR1 LNHDA, CDR2 SQIVND (reference sequence). Trimming took 5 bases from V and 5 from J; bases not matched to a gene: 6. CDR3 residues: CASSPGQGWETQYF. CDR3 bases: TGTGCCAGTAGTCCGGGACAGGGTTGGGAGACCCAGTACTTC.

The sample holds one count of this clone. V gene TRBV5-8 combines with J gene TRBJ2-1, with 8 bases lining up with TRBD2. Germline V gene lookup returns CDR1 SGHTS and CDR2 YDEGEE. Trimming cost V 2 bases and J 9 bases; bases outside gene matches: 10. The CDR3 covers 15 residues. The DNA of the CDR3 is TGTGCCAGCAGCTTCTTGCGACTAGCGTTCGGTGAGCAGTTCTTC. Amino acid sequence: CASSFLRLAFGEQFF.

This clone has a single count. The chain uses TRBV28 and TRBJ2-1, with D unresolved. The V and J ends lost 6 bases and 4 bases respectively, with 13 bases between them. Looked up from germline, CDR1 is MDHEN and CDR2 is SYDVKM. This CDR3 spans 14 amino acids. The DNA for the CDR3 is TGTGCCAGCAGACTGGGCAATCAGTACAATGAGCAGTTCTTC. Protein product: CASRLGNQYNEQFF.

V is TRBV5-5 and J is TRBJ1-1, with D unclear. CDR3 length: 13 amino acids. Trimming shortened V by 4 bases and J by 5 bases, and 12 bases separated the two germline ends. Germline CDR1 reads SGHKS; CDR2 reads YYEKEE (reference sequence). The CDR3 DNA is TGTGCCAGCAGCGCCGAGGTGAGAACTGAAGCTTTCTTT. The encoded protein is CASSAEVRTEAFF. The full variable domain, its missing parts supplied by reference TRBV5-5 and TRBJ1-1, is DAGVTQSPTHLIKTRGQQVTLRCSPISGHKSVSWYQQVLGQGPQFIFQYYEKEERGRGNFPDRFSARQFPNYSSELNVNALLLGDSALYLCASSAEVRTEAFFGQGTRLTVV.

The genes are TRBV27 and TRBJ2-1; 7 bases map to TRBD2. The CDR3 contains 13 residues. The germline gives CDR1 MNHEY, CDR2 SMNVEV (reference sequence). J gave up 6 bases and V 10 bases, and 9 bases lay outside the gene matches. Here the CDR3 reads CATVGGTINEQFF. CDR3 nucleotide sequence: TGTGCCACCGTAGGTGGGACTATCAATGAGCAGTTCTTC.

The genes are TRBV28 and TRBJ2-7; a possible D gene is TRBD1 (6 bases). This CDR3 is built from 12 residues. The V gene's germline CDR1 is MDHEN and CDR2 SYDVKM. Trimming stripped 7 bases from V and 2 bases from J, with 9 bases between. The CDR3 nucleotides are TGTGCCAGCAAGGGGGACCCCTACGAGCAGTACTTC. Its protein product is CASKGDPYEQYF.

The table lists this clone with a few counts. The CDR3 coding sequence is TGTGCCAGCAGCTTTCGCCAAAACGCGGGAGGAGCCGGGGAGCTGTTTTTT. Translation: CASSFRQNAGGAGELFF. This chain joins TRBV7-8 and TRBJ2-2; 8 positions match TRBD2. Germline V gene lookup returns CDR1 SGHVS and CDR2 FQNEAQ. Trimming removed 3 bases from V and 6 bases from J; junction bases left unmatched: 12. This CDR3 has 17 residues.

The V call is TRBV6-5, the J call TRBJ2-1; no firm D call. The CDR3 spans 14 residues. Germline CDR1 and CDR2: MNHEY and SVGAGI. V lost 0 bases to trimming and J lost 8 bases, with 11 bases between them. CDR3 in amino acids: CASSYSYNSYEQFF. The CDR3 DNA follows: TGTGCCAGCAGTTACTCGTACAATTCCTATGAGCAGTTCTTC.

This chain links TRBV28 with TRBJ1-5; no reliable D call. The CDR3 runs 15 residues. The V and J ends lost 5 bases and 5 bases respectively, with 16 bases between them. Germline V gene lookup returns CDR1 MDHEN and CDR2 SYDVKM. As DNA, the CDR3 is TGTGCCAGCAGTGTCGGGCTTCACGGGGATCAGCCCCAGCATTTT. Translating it yields CASSVGLHGDQPQHF.

The chain carries TRBV5-1 and TRBJ2-2; D is ambiguous. CDR1 is SGHRS, CDR2 YFSETQ, per germline. The CDR3 runs 15 residues. Trimming removed 6 bases at V and 5 bases at J, with 17 bases between. The CDR3: CASTQDRGDTGELFF. In nucleotides, the CDR3 is TGCGCCAGCACTCAGGACCGAGGTGATACCGGGGAGCTGTTTTTT.

This clone has at least ten counts. The CDR3 loop reads CASSHGDTEAFF. The CDR3 coding sequence is TGTGCCAGCTCTCACGGGGACACTGAAGCTTTCTTT. This chain connects TRBV18 to TRBJ1-1; D is unresolved. CDR3 length: 12 residues. Germline assignment: CDR1 KGHSH and CDR2 LQKENI. V shed 6 bases and J shed 3 bases, with 8 bases lying between them.

The chain couples TRBV28 to TRBJ1-3; no reliable D call. Trimming removed 6 bases from V and 2 bases from J, with 8 bases in between. The CDR3 is 13 residues long. Per the germline V gene, CDR1 is MDHEN and CDR2 is SYDVKM. The CDR3 DNA sequence: TGTGCCAGCAGGTTTGGGGCTGGAAACACCATATATTTT. Translating gives CASRFGAGNTIYF.

The CDR3 DNA reads TGTGCCTGGAGTGTACGGGAGGCTAGCGGGAGGGCTTACGAGCAGTACTTC. Its translation: CAWSVREASGRAYEQYF. The gene calls are TRBV30 and TRBJ2-7; 12 bases match TRBD2. CDR3 size: 17 residues. Germline values: CDR1 GTSNPN, CDR2 SVGIG (reference sequence). J was trimmed by 4 bases and V by 0 bases; bases with no gene match: 10.

The rearrangement links TRBV28 to TRBJ1-1, with D unclear. The CDR3 sequence is 14 residues long. Germline CDR1 reads MDHEN; CDR2 reads SYDVKM. V shed 4 bases and J shed 4 bases, with 13 bases lying between them. The CDR3 bases are TGTGCCAGCAGTTCCGGGTGGAAGGGCACTGAAGCTTTCTTT. Its protein product is CASSSGWKGTEAFF. Looking up the rest from reference TRBV28 and TRBJ1-1 gives the full variable domain: DVKVTQSSRYLVKRTGEKVFLECVQDMDHENMFWYRQDPGLGLRLIYFSYDVKMKEKGDIPEGYSVSREKKERFSLILESASTNQTSMYLCASSSGWKGTEAFFGQGTRLTVV.

The V gene is TRBV5-6, the J gene TRBJ1-3; 9 bases fit TRBD1. This CDR3 region has 15 residues. The germline CDR1 and CDR2 sequences are SGHDT and YYEEEE. V was clipped by 4 bases and J by 4 bases; unmatched bases: 6. CDR3 region: CASSAGTGLGNTIYF. The CDR3 DNA sequence: TGTGCCAGCAGCGCCGGGACAGGGCTCGGAAACACCATATATTTT.

In this sample, this clone turned up once. V and J are TRBV18 and TRBJ2-5; TRBD1 matches 10 bases. Germline V CDR1 and CDR2: KGHSH, LQKENI. After removal of 3 bases from V and 2 bases from J, the junction contained 3 bases not matched to a gene. The CDR3 is 15 residues long. The CDR3 DNA is TGTGCCAGCTCACCCCGACAGGGGGCACAAGAGACCCAGTACTTC. The encoded protein is CASSPRQGAQETQYF.

The chain couples TRBV4-1 to TRBJ2-7; TRBD1 matches at 7 bases. With 4 bases clipped from V and 1 base from J, the junction kept 4 bases outside the gene matches. The CDR3 has 14 residues. Germline V gene sequence: CDR1 MGHRA, CDR2 YSYEKL. CDR3 residues: CASSLRQGSYEQYF. CDR3 sequence (DNA): TGCGCCAGCAGCCTCCGACAGGGATCCTACGAGCAGTACTTC.

The rearrangement uses TRBV7-3 and TRBJ2-1; tentatively, D is TRBD2 (6 bases). The CDR3 covers 19 residues. Trimming left V 2 bases short and J 0 bases short, with 20 bases between. Per germline, CDR1 SGHTA and CDR2 FQGTGA. The CDR3 DNA reads as TGTGCCAGCAGCTTATCTGCGGGACCACCTTTAAGCTCCTACAATGAGCAGTTCTTC. Protein sequence: CASSLSAGPPLSSYNEQFF.

The CDR3, as DNA: TGTGCCAGCAGTCTCGGGCTACAGGGCTACGAGCAGTACTTC. Residues: CASSLGLQGYEQYF. The chain has TRBV6-5 and TRBJ2-7, with D perhaps TRBD1 (6 bases). The CDR3 is made up of 14 amino acids. Germline values: CDR1 MNHEY, CDR2 SVGAGI. Between the trimmed V and J ends, which lost 5 bases and 3 bases, there was a span of 14 bases.

This clone appeared a single time. V and J are TRBV19 and TRBJ1-5; D is unresolved. The CDR3 is 15 residues long. The germline V and J ends were trimmed by 3 bases and 2 bases, with 11 bases remaining between them. CDR1 and CDR2 (germline): LNHDA, SQIVND (reference sequence). This CDR3 reads CASSIGVVRNQPQHF. The CDR3 region has the DNA TGTGCCAGTAGTATTGGAGTGGTGCGCAATCAGCCCCAGCATTTT.

The chain is built from TRBV7-9 and TRBJ1-1; D call uncertain. V was trimmed by 5 bases and J by 2 bases, leaving 9 bases between them. Germline assignment: CDR1 SEHNR and CDR2 FQNEAQ (reference sequence). The CDR3 totals 13 residues. The CDR3: CASSRLKNTEAFF. The DNA for the CDR3 is TGTGCCAGCAGCCGACTTAAAAACACTGAAGCTTTCTTT.

To note about this clone: Other DNA sequences from this sample encode an identical CDR3 as well. This chain joins TRBV29-1 and TRBJ2-3; TRBD2 agrees at 10 bases. This CDR3 spans 14 amino acids. From germline, CDR1 is SQVTM and CDR2 ANQGSEA. V was clipped by 4 bases and J by 2 bases; unmatched bases: 3. The CDR3 loop is CSVGTSGNTDTQYF. CDR3 coding DNA: TGCAGCGTTGGGACTAGCGGAAACACAGATACGCAGTATTTT.

The chain recombines TRBV2 with TRBJ1-1; unclear D gene. V was cut by 8 bases and J by 0 bases, with 16 bases left in between. This CDR3 region has 15 residues. Looked up from germline, CDR1 is SNHLY and CDR2 is FYNNEI. The CDR3 is CASSNKEVLNTEAFF. CDR3 nucleotides: TGTGCCAGCTCAAACAAGGAGGTTCTGAACACTGAAGCTTTCTTT.